Reported below is one T cell receptor beta chain. Cohort allocation depended upon clinical history that participants reported. Source study methods: Reference gene primers were amplified, and this amplification served to estimate nucleated cell counts. Produced via immunoSEQ multiplex PCR; TCRdb's table is partial and in-frame only. For V, J and clone size, that table is used; D and trimming come from the DNA. Of approximately 280,000 clones listed, more than 75% are singletons. Germline lookup yields CDR1 SGHAT and CDR2 FQNNGV. This CDR3 contains 14 residues. V was clipped by 8 bases and J by 6 bases, with 19 bases between them. The sample comes from a study of blood T cell repertoires in COVID-19.

The chain joins TRBV11-2 to TRBJ1-2; D is uncertain. The sequencing input was PBMCs or T cells enriched from blood (not recorded which). The clonotype comes from a woman aged 18-35 years who had recovered from COVID-19. Here the CDR3 reads CASGLSRAWHGYTF. CDR3 coding DNA: TGTGCCAGCGGACTATCTAGGGCGTGGCATGGCTACACCTTC.